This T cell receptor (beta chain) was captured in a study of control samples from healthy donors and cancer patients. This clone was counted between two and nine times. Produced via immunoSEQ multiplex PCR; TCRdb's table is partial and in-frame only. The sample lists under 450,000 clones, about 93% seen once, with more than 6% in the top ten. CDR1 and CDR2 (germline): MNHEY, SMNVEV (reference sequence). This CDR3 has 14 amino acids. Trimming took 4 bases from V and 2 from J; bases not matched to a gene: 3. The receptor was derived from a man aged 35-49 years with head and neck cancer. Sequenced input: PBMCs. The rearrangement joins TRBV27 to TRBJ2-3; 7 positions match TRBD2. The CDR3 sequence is CASSSSGDTDTQYF. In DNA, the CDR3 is TGTGCCAGCAGTTCGAGCGGGGACACAGATACGCAGTATTTT.